One sample yielded the 20 T cell receptor beta chains listed below, sequenced in a study of T cells in Graves' hyperthyroidism and ophthalmopathy. Template material for amplifying TCR beta CDR3 regions consisted of RNA transcripts. TCR CDR3 regions were first amplified by RT-PCR with HTBI primers. TCRdb passed the multiplex PCR reads through MiXCR, listing each CDR3 protein once. Counted here are 45,000 to 75,000 distinct CDR3 sequences, 49% occurring once; the ten biggest clones make up around 12%. Sequencing was done on a sample of blood. All receptors come from a woman aged 25 to 45 with Graves' ophthalmopathy.

This clonotype was detected once. At one of its ends the junction is not consistent with the germline gene, which may arise from a read error. The chain employs TRBV9 and TRBJ2-7, with a possible D match to TRBD2 (6 bases). The CDR3 consists of 15 residues. The germline CDR1 and CDR2 sequences are SGDLS and YYNGEE. CDR3 residues: CASSVRDGSAYEQYF. The CDR3 nucleotides read TGTGCTAGCAGCGTAAGGGACGGGAGCGCCTACGAGCAGTACTTC.

This clonotype was seen many times. V is TRBV6-5 and J is TRBJ2-1, with D possibly matching TRBD2 (5 bases). Between the trimmed V and J ends, which lost 0 bases and 0 bases, there was a span of 18 bases. This CDR3 comprises 19 residues. Germline V gene data show CDR1 as MNHEY and CDR2 as SVGAGI. The CDR3: CASSYSTSQRLRSYNEQFF. DNA for the CDR3: TGTGCCAGCAGTTACTCGACGTCCCAGCGGTTACGCTCCTACAATGAGCAGTTCTTC.

The rearrangement joins TRBV5-6 to TRBJ2-5; D is ambiguous. Germline CDR1 SGHDT, CDR2 YYEEEE. V lost 4 bases, J lost 2 bases, and 6 bases lay in between. This CDR3 region has 12 residues. CDR3 protein: CASSTRQETQYF. CDR3 in DNA: TGTGCCAGCAGCACCAGACAAGAGACCCAGTACTTC. Variable domain in full (rest from reference TRBV5-6 and TRBJ2-5): DAGVTQSPTHLIKTRGQQVTLRCSPKSGHDTVSWYQQALGQGPQFIFQYYEEEERQRGNFPDRFSGHQFPNYSSELNVNALLLGDSALYLCASSTRQETQYFGPGTRLLVL.

V and J are TRBV2 and TRBJ2-3, with D possibly TRBD1 on 5 matching bases. With the DNA end fitting TRBJ1-5 better, the J assignment may be wrong. CDR1 SNHLY and CDR2 FYNNEI come from the germline V gene. This CDR3 spans 15 amino acids. The CDR3 DNA follows: TGTGCCAGCAGTGAAGCTGATCCTAGCACAGGTACGCAGCATTTT. It is translated as CASSEADPSTGTQHF.

This clonotype was detected only a few times. This sequence joins TRBV7-2 and TRBJ2-1, with a weak D call TRBD2 (5 bases). Trimming cost V 7 bases and J 1 base, with 8 bases left between them. CDR1 and CDR2 (germline): SGHTA, FQGNSA. This CDR3 has 13 amino acids. For the CDR3, the DNA is TGTGCCAGCATGTGGAGGTCCTACAATGAGCAGTTCTTC. Translation: CASMWRSYNEQFF.

This rearrangement joins TRBV29-1 to TRBJ2-7, with D uncertain. The germline gives CDR1 SQVTM, CDR2 ANQGSEA. The CDR3 is 9 residues long. V gave up 7 bases and J gave up 5 bases, with 6 bases separating them. The CDR3 protein is CSGSNEQYF. Written as DNA, the CDR3 is TGCAGCGGGAGCAACGAGCAGTACTTC.

Turning to this clonotype: A much more abundant neighbour one base away suggests this may be a read error. The chain combines TRBV6-1 with TRBJ2-7; no reliable D call. V was clipped by 0 bases and J by 2 bases, with 11 bases between them. There are 15 residues in the CDR3. Germline V gene data show CDR1 as MNHNS and CDR2 as SASEGT. The CDR3 loop reads CASSEAVQAAYEQYF. The CDR3 DNA sequence: TGTGCCAGCAGTGAAGCGGTGCAGGCCGCCTACGAGCAGTACTTC.

The J gene is TRBJ1-1, the V gene TRBV7-3; the D gene is possibly TRBD1 (6 bases). Germline CDR1 and CDR2: SGHTA and FQGTGA. V lost 6 bases, J lost 2 bases, and 22 bases lay in between. CDR3 length: 17 amino acids. CDR3 in amino acids: CASSLLPGHQINTEAFF. The CDR3 DNA reads TGTGCCAGCAGTTTATTACCGGGACACCAAATTAACACTGAAGCTTTCTTT.

The V gene is TRBV20-1, the J gene TRBJ1-3, with a weak D call TRBD1 (5 bases). This CDR3 comprises 13 residues. The germline V gene encodes CDR1 DFQATT and CDR2 SNEGSKA (reference sequence). V lost 4 bases and J lost 7, with 14 bases in between. The CDR3 DNA follows: TGCAGTGCTACACCCCGGACACGGAACACCATATATTTT. Translation gives CSATPRTRNTIYF.

This clonotype was detected ten times or more. The DNA for the CDR3 is TGCAGTGCTACCGAAACAGGGGGCTTGGGAGAGACCCAGTACTTC. Translated: CSATETGGLGETQYF. The chain recombines TRBV20-1 with TRBJ2-5; TRBD1 matches 9 bases. Trimming took 4 bases from V and 4 from J; bases not matched to a gene: 10. This CDR3 has 15 residues. The germline V gene encodes CDR1 DFQATT and CDR2 SNEGSKA (reference sequence).

Ten or more counts support this clonotype. V gene TRBV6-1 combines with J gene TRBJ1-2; D is undetermined. V gave up 4 bases and J gave up 8 bases, with 11 bases separating them. The CDR3 consists of 12 residues. Germline lookup yields CDR1 MNHNS and CDR2 SASEGT. Here the CDR3 DNA reads TGTGCCAGCAGTGTACAGCCTGAGGGCTACACCTTC. Amino acid sequence: CASSVQPEGYTF.

This chain links TRBV7-9 with TRBJ1-6, with 9 bases fitting TRBD1. V gave up 5 bases and J gave up 9 bases; unmatched junction bases: 5. Per the germline V gene, CDR1 is SEHNR and CDR2 is FQNEAQ (reference sequence). CDR3 length equals 14 residues. CDR3 sequence (DNA): TGTGCCAGCAGCCGGGGACAGGGTGTTTCACCCCTCCACTTT. Protein product: CASSRGQGVSPLHF.

This clonotype was observed at least ten times. The chain combines TRBV3-1 with TRBJ1-6; 7 positions match TRBD1. The V segment lost 4 bases and the J segment 9 bases; nucleotides outside the gene matches: 3. The length of the CDR3 is 13 residues. Germline V gene lookup returns CDR1 LGHDT and CDR2 YNNKEL (reference sequence). The CDR3 spells CASSRDRASPLHF. CDR3 nucleotides: TGTGCCAGCAGCCGGGACAGAGCTTCACCCCTCCACTTT.

In the case of this clonotype: A read error may be the cause here, since a much bigger clone is one base away. This chain joins TRBV27 and TRBJ2-7, with 9 bases aligning to TRBD1. This CDR3 spans 12 amino acids. The V gene's germline CDR1 is MNHEY and CDR2 SMNVEV (reference sequence). CDR3 coding DNA: TGTACCAGCAGTAAGACAGGGGGTGAGCAGTACTTC. Translating gives CTSSKTGGEQYF.

There are many counts of this clonotype. The V and J genes are TRBV7-2 and TRBJ1-3; D remains ambiguous. CDR1 and CDR2 (germline): SGHTA, FQGNSA. Trimming took off 5 bases at V and 2 bases at J, with 7 bases between the two ends. This CDR3 spans 13 amino acids. For the CDR3, the DNA is TGTGCCAGCAGCCCAACGACTGGAAACACCATATATTTT. The encoded protein is CASSPTTGNTIYF.

The V and J genes are TRBV14 and TRBJ2-3, with 8 bases lining up with TRBD2. After removal of 0 bases from V and 3 bases from J, the junction contained 2 bases not matched to a gene. Germline V gene lookup returns CDR1 SGHDN and CDR2 FVKESK. The length of the CDR3 is 15 residues. This chain's CDR3 is CASSQDASGTDTQYF. The CDR3 DNA follows: TGTGCCAGCAGCCAAGATGCTAGCGGGACAGATACGCAGTATTTT.

V usage is TRBV7-3 and J usage is TRBJ2-1, with 8 bases matching TRBD2. V gave up 4 bases and J gave up 7 bases; unmatched junction bases: 12. The CDR3 contains 16 residues. In germline, CDR1 is SGHTA, CDR2 FQGTGA. CDR3 region: CASSSGRGGTRNEQFF. The CDR3 DNA sequence: TGTGCCAGCAGCTCGGGACGGGGCGGGACTAGAAATGAGCAGTTCTTC. The whole variable domain, filled in from reference TRBV7-3 and TRBJ2-1, reads GAGVSQTPSNKVTEKGKYVELRCDPISGHTALYWYRQSLGQGPEFLIYFQGTGAADDSGLPNDRFFAVRPEGSVSTLKIQRTERGDSAVYLCASSSGRGGTRNEQFFGPGTRLTVL.

This clonotype was counted ten times or more. The V gene is TRBV28, the J gene TRBJ1-1, with TRBD1 matching over 7 bases. From germline, CDR1 is MDHEN and CDR2 SYDVKM. V shed 8 bases, J shed 1 base, and the junction held 1 base outside the gene matches. The CDR3 length is 12 residues. In DNA, the CDR3 is TGTGCCAGCGACAGGGCGAACACTGAAGCTTTCTTT. As protein: CASDRANTEAFF.

This clonotype was recorded many times. A read error may explain this, as a much larger clone is one base away. V is TRBV2 and J is TRBJ2-1; 7 bases match TRBD2. V shed 9 bases and J 6 bases; nucleotides not matched to a gene: 5. Germline-derived CDR1 and CDR2 are SNHLY and FYNNEI. This CDR3 comprises 12 residues. The CDR3 is CARAGGGNEQFF. As DNA, the CDR3 is TGTGCCAGAGCAGGCGGGGGCAATGAGCAGTTCTTC.

Note on this clonotype: Its ends do not fully match the called genes, so a read error is possible. The chain combines TRBV9 with TRBJ1-3; D gene uncertain. Germline values: CDR1 SGDLS, CDR2 YYNGEE. This CDR3 comprises 14 residues. The CDR3 nucleotides read TGTGCCAGCAGCGTAACTCCTTCTGGAAACACCATGTATTTT. Translation gives CASSVTPSGNTMYF.